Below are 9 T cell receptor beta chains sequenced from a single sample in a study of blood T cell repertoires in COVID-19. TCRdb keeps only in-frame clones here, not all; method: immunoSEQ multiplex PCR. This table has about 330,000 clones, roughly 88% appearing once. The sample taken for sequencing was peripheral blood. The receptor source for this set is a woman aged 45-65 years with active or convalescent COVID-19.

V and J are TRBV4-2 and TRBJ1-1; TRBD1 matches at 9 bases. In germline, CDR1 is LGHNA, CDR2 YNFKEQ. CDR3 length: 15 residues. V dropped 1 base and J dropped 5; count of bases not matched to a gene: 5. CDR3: CASSQGTGVRTEAFF. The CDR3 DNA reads TGTGCCAGCAGCCAAGGGACAGGGGTTCGGACTGAAGCTTTCTTT.

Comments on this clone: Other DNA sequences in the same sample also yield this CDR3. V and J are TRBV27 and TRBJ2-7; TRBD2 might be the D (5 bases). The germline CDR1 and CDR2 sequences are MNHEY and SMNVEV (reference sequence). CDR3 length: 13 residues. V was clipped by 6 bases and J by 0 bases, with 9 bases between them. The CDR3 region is CASSSGSSYEQYF. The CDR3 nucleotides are TGTGCCAGCAGCTCGGGGTCCTCCTACGAGCAGTACTTC.

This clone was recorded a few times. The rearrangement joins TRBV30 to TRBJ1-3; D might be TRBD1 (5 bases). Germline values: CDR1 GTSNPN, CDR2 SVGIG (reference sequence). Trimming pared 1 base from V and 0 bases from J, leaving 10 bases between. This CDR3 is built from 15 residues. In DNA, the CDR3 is TGTGCCTGGAGTGCTACAGGATCCTCTGGAAACACCATATATTTT. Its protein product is CAWSATGSSGNTIYF.

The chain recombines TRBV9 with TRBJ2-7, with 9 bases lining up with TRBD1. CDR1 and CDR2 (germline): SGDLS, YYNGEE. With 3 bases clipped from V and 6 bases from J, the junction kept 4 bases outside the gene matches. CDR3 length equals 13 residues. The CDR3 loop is CASSGGTGSEQYF. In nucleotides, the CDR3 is TGTGCCAGCAGCGGAGGGACAGGGAGCGAGCAGTACTTC.

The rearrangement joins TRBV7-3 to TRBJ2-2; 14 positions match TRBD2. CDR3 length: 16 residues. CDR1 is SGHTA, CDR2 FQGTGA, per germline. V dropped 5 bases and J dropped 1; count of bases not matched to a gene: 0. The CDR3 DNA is TGTGCCAGCAGCGGGACTAGCGGGGGGAACACCGGGGAGCTGTTTTTT. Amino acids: CASSGTSGGNTGELFF.

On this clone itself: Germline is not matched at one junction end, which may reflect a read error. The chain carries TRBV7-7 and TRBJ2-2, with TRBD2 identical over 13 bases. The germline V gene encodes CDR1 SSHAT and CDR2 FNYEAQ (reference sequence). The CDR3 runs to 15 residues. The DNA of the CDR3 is TGTGCTAGCAGCTCAACTAGCGGGGGGGCCGGGGAGCTGTTTTTT. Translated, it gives CASSSTSGGAGELFF.

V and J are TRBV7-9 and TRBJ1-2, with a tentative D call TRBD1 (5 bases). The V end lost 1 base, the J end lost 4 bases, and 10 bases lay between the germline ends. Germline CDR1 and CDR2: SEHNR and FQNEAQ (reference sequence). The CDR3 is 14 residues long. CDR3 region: CASSLGGASYGYTF. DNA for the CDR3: TGTGCCAGCAGCTTAGGGGGCGCGAGCTATGGCTACACCTTC. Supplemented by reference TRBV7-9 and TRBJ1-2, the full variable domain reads DTGVSQNPRHKITKRGQNVTFRCDPISEHNRLYWYRQTLGQGPEFLTYFQNEAQLEKSRLLSDRFSAERPKGSFSTLEIQRTEQGDSAMYLCASSLGGASYGYTFGSGTRLTVV.

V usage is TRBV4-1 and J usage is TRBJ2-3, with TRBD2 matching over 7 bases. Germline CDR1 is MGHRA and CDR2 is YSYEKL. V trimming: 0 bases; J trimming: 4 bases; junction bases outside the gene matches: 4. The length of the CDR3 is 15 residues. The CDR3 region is CASSQEGGVSDTQYF. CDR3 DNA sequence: TGCGCCAGCAGCCAAGAGGGGGGGGTCTCAGATACGCAGTATTTT.

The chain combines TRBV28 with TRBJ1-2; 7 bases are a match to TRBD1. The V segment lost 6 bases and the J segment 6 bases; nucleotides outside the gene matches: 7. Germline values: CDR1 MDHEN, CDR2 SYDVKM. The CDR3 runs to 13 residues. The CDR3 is CASRLGQAHGYTF. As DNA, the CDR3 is TGTGCCAGCAGGTTAGGACAGGCACATGGCTACACCTTC.